The 17 T cell receptor beta chains given below trace back to one sample, sequenced in a study of regulatory T cells in long-lasting Graves disease. HTBI primers from iRepertoire and Arm-PCR of CDR3 regions yielded the TCR beta libraries. TCRdb called the multiplex PCR reads again in MiXCR, with one record for every CDR3 protein. The table has 400,000 to 500,000 distinct CDR3 sequences, around a fifth seen once; the top ten hold 7.1%. Time point described: persistent/refractory GD, antithyroid drugs over 5 years with positive TRAb. Making the TCR library involved RNA that had been extracted from PBMCs. Sequencing used peripheral blood mononuclear cells (PBMCs), obtained when the disease was refractory, from a patient treated with antithyroid drugs. The receptors come from a female donor with Graves disease.

This clonotype was recorded many times. The V gene is TRBV11-2, the J gene TRBJ2-4, with D tentatively TRBD1 (5 bases). This CDR3 region has 16 residues. Germline CDR1 and CDR2: SGHAT and FQNNGV. Between the trimmed V and J ends, which lost 0 bases and 0 bases, there was a span of 9 bases. CDR3 DNA: TGTGCCAGCAGCTTAGATCCGCAGGGAGCCAAAAACATTCAGTACTTC. Translation gives CASSLDPQGAKNIQYF.

The chain uses TRBV28 and TRBJ2-3; no firm D call. Germline V gene lookup returns CDR1 MDHEN and CDR2 SYDVKM. The CDR3 spans 16 residues. The germline V and J ends were trimmed by 2 bases and 3 bases, with 15 bases remaining between them. The CDR3 is CASSLRTDGNTDTQYF. The CDR3 coding sequence is TGTGCCAGCAGTTTAAGGACGGACGGAAATACAGATACGCAGTATTTT.

V usage is TRBV7-8 and J usage is TRBJ1-1, with a possible D match to TRBD1 (5 bases). This CDR3 contains 15 residues. V lost 5 bases to trimming and J lost 5 bases, with 18 bases between them. Germline V gene data show CDR1 as SGHVS and CDR2 as FQNEAQ. As DNA, the CDR3 is TGTGCCAGCAGCGCCGTCTGGGGCGCGGGAACTGAAGCTTTCTTT. Translating it yields CASSAVWGAGTEAFF.

This clonotype was picked up many times. The chain uses TRBV27 and TRBJ2-7, with 8 bases identical to TRBD2. Germline values: CDR1 MNHEY, CDR2 SMNVEV (reference sequence). The V segment lost 6 bases and the J segment 3 bases; nucleotides outside the gene matches: 7. This CDR3 is built from 14 residues. As DNA, the CDR3 is TGTGCCAGCAGCTCACTAGCGGCCAGCTACGAGCAGTACTTC. Protein sequence: CASSSLAASYEQYF.

The J gene is TRBJ2-5, the V gene TRBV7-2; the match to TRBD1 covers 12 bases. The CDR3 has 15 amino acids. The V gene end was trimmed by 4 bases and the J gene end by 5 bases; junction bases not matched to a gene: 5. Germline V CDR1 and CDR2: SGHTA, FQGNSA. CDR3 amino acids: CASSSGQGAWETQYF. CDR3 sequence (DNA): TGTGCCAGCAGCTCGGGACAGGGGGCATGGGAGACCCAGTACTTC. The whole variable domain, remainder taken from reference TRBV7-2 and TRBJ2-5, is GAGVSQSPSNKVTEKGKDVELRCDPISGHTALYWYRQSLGQGLEFLIYFQGNSAPDKSGLPSDRFSAERTGGSVSTLTIQRTQQEDSAVYLCASSSGQGAWETQYFGPGTRLLVL.

This clonotype has just a few counts. J is TRBJ1-1 and V is TRBV7-2; D possibly corresponds to TRBD1 (6 bases). Germline loops: CDR1 SGHTA, CDR2 FQGNSA. V was clipped by 1 base and J by 0 bases, with 9 bases between them. The CDR3 loop spans 15 amino acids. The DNA for the CDR3 is TGTGCCAGCAGCTTAGAGTGGGGGCTGAACACTGAAGCTTTCTTT. Translated, it gives CASSLEWGLNTEAFF.

There are a few counts of this clonotype. This chain uses TRBV4-1 with TRBJ2-5, with D hard to call. This CDR3 comprises 16 residues. V was clipped by 1 base and J by 1 base, with 13 bases between them. Germline CDR1 reads MGHRA; CDR2 reads YSYEKL. The CDR3 region has the DNA TGCGCCAGCAGCCAAGGGATCTTGGCACTCCAAGAGACCCAGTACTTC. This encodes CASSQGILALQETQYF.

This clonotype has a handful of counts. The rearrangement links TRBV24-1 to TRBJ1-1; D is unclear. Germline V gene sequence: CDR1 KGHDR, CDR2 SFDVKD. Trimming took 5 bases from V and 1 from J, leaving 4 bases between them. The CDR3 contains 12 residues. The CDR3 DNA is TGTGCCACCAGTGGTACGAACACTGAAGCTTTCTTT. The encoded protein is CATSGTNTEAFF.

Here the CDR3 reads CASSLLSYSLLPYEQYF. CDR3 DNA sequence: TGTGCCAGCAGCCTACTCTCGTACAGCTTGCTTCCCTACGAGCAGTACTTC. The genes are TRBV28 and TRBJ2-7, with D uncertain. The CDR3 covers 17 residues. Germline values: CDR1 MDHEN, CDR2 SYDVKM. V lost 6 bases and J 2 bases, leaving 23 bases between the germline ends.

This clonotype was picked up a small number of times. This chain uses TRBV28 with TRBJ2-4; the D gene could be TRBD1 or TRBD2 (5 bases each). Trimming removed 5 bases from V and 4 bases from J, with 15 bases in between. The CDR3 loop spans 15 amino acids. Germline CDR1 reads MDHEN; CDR2 reads SYDVKM. CDR3 nucleotide sequence: TGTGCCAGCAGTCCCCGGGGCCTCCTGAAAAACATTCAGTACTTC. Its translation: CASSPRGLLKNIQYF.

This clonotype was seen a few times. The genes are TRBV6-5 and TRBJ1-5, with D unclear. Trimming removed 4 bases from V and 9 bases from J, with 7 bases in between. The CDR3 contains 11 residues. CDR1 is MNHEY and CDR2 is SVGAGI in the germline V gene. Here the CDR3 reads CASSSWGPQHF. The CDR3 nucleotides read TGTGCCAGCAGTTCGTGGGGGCCCCAGCATTTT.

This chain connects TRBV12-3 or TRBV12-4 to TRBJ2-3; D not certain. The CDR3 sequence is 14 residues long. V was trimmed by 3 bases and J by 4 bases, leaving 11 bases between them. The chain's CDR3 is CASSFMPGADTQYF. In DNA form, the CDR3 reads TGTGCCAGCAGTTTTATGCCTGGGGCAGATACGCAGTATTTT.

This clonotype was observed a few times. The V and J genes are TRBV6-1 and TRBJ1-6; 9 nucleotides line up with TRBD1. The trim removed 6 bases at V and 7 bases at J, leaving 10 bases unmatched. The CDR3 extends over 16 amino acids. The germline V gene encodes CDR1 MNHNS and CDR2 SASEGT. This CDR3 is CASSPPTGGLNSPLHF. CDR3 nucleotide sequence: TGTGCCAGCAGCCCTCCGACAGGGGGTCTGAATTCACCCCTCCACTTT.

This clonotype has just a few counts. The chain carries TRBV6-1 and TRBJ1-5, with 9 positions matching TRBD1. The CDR3 runs 13 residues. With 6 bases clipped from V and 7 bases from J, the junction kept 4 bases outside the gene matches. Germline values: CDR1 MNHNS, CDR2 SASEGT. This CDR3 is CASRGTGGQPQHF. CDR3 DNA sequence: TGTGCCAGCAGGGGTACAGGGGGCCAGCCCCAGCATTTT.

The gene calls are TRBV20-1 and TRBJ2-1; 12 nucleotides align to TRBD2. Germline V CDR1 and CDR2: DFQATT, SNEGSKA (reference sequence). J lost 2 bases, V lost 5 bases, and 1 base had no gene match. CDR3 length: 14 amino acids. Written as DNA, the CDR3 is TGCAGTGCTCGACTAGCGGGGGCCTACAATGAGCAGTTCTTC. Its protein product is CSARLAGAYNEQFF.

This clonotype occurred many times. The V gene is TRBV12-5, the J gene TRBJ1-1; D possibly corresponds to TRBD1 (5 bases). The CDR3 extends over 17 amino acids. Trimming took 0 bases from V and 0 from J, leaving 14 bases between them. The germline V gene encodes CDR1 LGHNT and CDR2 FRNRAP. CDR3 loop: CASGLVLSGRMNTEAFF. The CDR3 coding sequence is TGTGCTAGTGGTTTGGTATTGTCAGGGAGAATGAACACTGAAGCTTTCTTT.

This clonotype was observed a handful of times. This chain links TRBV28 with TRBJ2-2; 8 bases map to TRBD2. The CDR3 runs to 17 residues. V shed 5 bases and J 4 bases; nucleotides not matched to a gene: 12. Germline V gene lookup returns CDR1 MDHEN and CDR2 SYDVKM. In DNA form, the CDR3 reads TGTGCCAGCAGTCCCTCGGGGGGGGGGCCTAGCACCGGGGAGCTGTTTTTT. Translated: CASSPSGGGPSTGELFF. Filled out from reference TRBV28 and TRBJ2-2, the complete variable domain reads DVKVTQSSRYLVKRTGEKVFLECVQDMDHENMFWYRQDPGLGLRLIYFSYDVKMKEKGDIPEGYSVSREKKERFSLILESASTNQTSMYLCASSPSGGGPSTGELFFGEGSRLTVL.